The entry below describes one T cell receptor beta chain. The data originate from a study of cytomegalovirus exposure and HLA in healthy donors. Looking at the study overall: Earlier, almost 120 million unique TCR beta sequences were recovered from approximately 180 million T cells by an analysis.

V shed 10 bases and J 1 base; nucleotides not matched to a gene: 8. Looked up from germline, CDR1 is SGHVT and CDR2 is SQSDAQ. The CDR3 is 14 amino acids. 60 Vbeta and 13 Jbeta primers were used in PCR. Profiling relied on immunoSEQ multiplex PCR, and the TCRdb table lists in-frame clones only, not all of them. The profile covers 170,000 or so clones, with roughly four fifths appearing a single time and 1.6% taken by the ten largest. Sequenced: PBMCs. The chain recombines TRBV7-4 with TRBJ2-7, with 9 bases matching TRBD2. This receptor was identified in a man aged 50-60 years in good health and CMV-seronegative. CDR3 protein: CATERGGASYEQYF. CDR3 bases: TGTGCCACCGAACGCGGGGGGGCTTCCTACGAGCAGTACTTC. Based on the CDR3 plus reference TRBV7-4 and TRBJ2-7, the full variable domain is GAGVSQSPRYKVAKRGRDVALRCDSISGHVTLYWYRQTLGQGSEVLTYSQSDAQRDKSGRPSGRFSAERPERSVSTLKIQRTEQGDSAVYLCATERGGASYEQYFGPGTRLTVT.